This TCR beta chain was sequenced in a study of Ad26.COV2.S vaccination and SARS-CoV-2 variants. The study's findings and limits: Greater spike-specific TCR breadth was seen in vaccine recipients than in placebo recipients.

This clone was recorded only once. Its antigen is unidentified. In germline, CDR1 is PRHDT, CDR2 FYEKMQ (reference sequence). The V end lost 2 bases, the J end lost 5 bases, and 12 bases lay between the germline ends. The CDR3 runs 15 residues. Treatment: 15 to 20 received Ad26.COV2.S at low or high dose, single or two shots; roughly five received placebo; per-sample allocation not given. Collection of the samples took place on day 63 after the first injection of vaccine or placebo. Profiling relied on immunoSEQ multiplex PCR, and the TCRdb table lists in-frame clones only, not all of them. In the table there are about 400,000 clones, 89% of which are singletons.

The source is a person between 18 and 60 years old who received the Ad26.COV2.S COVID-19 vaccine or a placebo. V gene TRBV13 combines with J gene TRBJ2-2; the D is unclear. The sequences come from peripheral blood, collected in a trial of Ad26.COV2.S vaccine versus placebo. This CDR3 is CASSLLRTGTGELFF. The CDR3 nucleotides are TGTGCCAGCAGCTTACTTCGCACCGGGACCGGGGAGCTGTTTTTT.